This T cell receptor (beta chain) derives from a study of blood T cell repertoires in COVID-19. TCRdb's copy holds only in-frame clones and misses some; the assay was immunoSEQ multiplex PCR. The repertoire holds 150,000 to 250,000 clones, with around 94% as singletons. This clone was recorded once. The CDR3 spans 12 residues. Trimming removed 7 bases from V and 11 bases from J; junction bases left unmatched: 6. From germline, CDR1 is MNHEY and CDR2 SVGAGI. The sequence came from a man aged 25 to 40 with COVID-19, enrolled during active disease. The sequencing input was peripheral blood. The chain employs TRBV6-5 and TRBJ2-4; 9 nucleotides align to TRBD1. CDR3 residues: CASIPGQGLQYF. As DNA, the CDR3 is TGTGCCAGCATTCCGGGACAGGGCCTTCAGTACTTC.